This T cell receptor (beta chain) stems from a study of cytomegalovirus exposure and HLA in healthy donors. Study observations and caveats: The tendency of first-cohort TCR clusters to co-occur in the 120 validation repertoires was the finding of a later analysis. Reportedly, diagnosis of cytomegalovirus status by the classifier showed high specificity and sensitivity.

Only a few counts were recorded for this clone. Antigen specificity is unknown. TCRdb's table, derived via immunoSEQ multiplex PCR, lists solely in-frame clones and lacks some. The repertoire consists of 150,000 to 200,000 clones, with roughly 84% occurring once and the leading ten covering around 6.7%. Trimming removed 4 bases at V and 6 bases at J, with 20 bases between. The length of the CDR3 is 15 residues. CDR1 is SGHRS, CDR2 YFSETQ, per germline. The specimen was PBMCs. The chain is built from TRBV5-1 and TRBJ2-7, with D perhaps matching TRBD1 (6 bases). The TCR comes from a man aged 18 to 35 in good health and CMV-seropositive. CDR3 DNA: TGCGCCAGCAGCCTATATACCGGGACAAATAGCGAGCAGTACTTC. Amino acids: CASSLYTGTNSEQYF.